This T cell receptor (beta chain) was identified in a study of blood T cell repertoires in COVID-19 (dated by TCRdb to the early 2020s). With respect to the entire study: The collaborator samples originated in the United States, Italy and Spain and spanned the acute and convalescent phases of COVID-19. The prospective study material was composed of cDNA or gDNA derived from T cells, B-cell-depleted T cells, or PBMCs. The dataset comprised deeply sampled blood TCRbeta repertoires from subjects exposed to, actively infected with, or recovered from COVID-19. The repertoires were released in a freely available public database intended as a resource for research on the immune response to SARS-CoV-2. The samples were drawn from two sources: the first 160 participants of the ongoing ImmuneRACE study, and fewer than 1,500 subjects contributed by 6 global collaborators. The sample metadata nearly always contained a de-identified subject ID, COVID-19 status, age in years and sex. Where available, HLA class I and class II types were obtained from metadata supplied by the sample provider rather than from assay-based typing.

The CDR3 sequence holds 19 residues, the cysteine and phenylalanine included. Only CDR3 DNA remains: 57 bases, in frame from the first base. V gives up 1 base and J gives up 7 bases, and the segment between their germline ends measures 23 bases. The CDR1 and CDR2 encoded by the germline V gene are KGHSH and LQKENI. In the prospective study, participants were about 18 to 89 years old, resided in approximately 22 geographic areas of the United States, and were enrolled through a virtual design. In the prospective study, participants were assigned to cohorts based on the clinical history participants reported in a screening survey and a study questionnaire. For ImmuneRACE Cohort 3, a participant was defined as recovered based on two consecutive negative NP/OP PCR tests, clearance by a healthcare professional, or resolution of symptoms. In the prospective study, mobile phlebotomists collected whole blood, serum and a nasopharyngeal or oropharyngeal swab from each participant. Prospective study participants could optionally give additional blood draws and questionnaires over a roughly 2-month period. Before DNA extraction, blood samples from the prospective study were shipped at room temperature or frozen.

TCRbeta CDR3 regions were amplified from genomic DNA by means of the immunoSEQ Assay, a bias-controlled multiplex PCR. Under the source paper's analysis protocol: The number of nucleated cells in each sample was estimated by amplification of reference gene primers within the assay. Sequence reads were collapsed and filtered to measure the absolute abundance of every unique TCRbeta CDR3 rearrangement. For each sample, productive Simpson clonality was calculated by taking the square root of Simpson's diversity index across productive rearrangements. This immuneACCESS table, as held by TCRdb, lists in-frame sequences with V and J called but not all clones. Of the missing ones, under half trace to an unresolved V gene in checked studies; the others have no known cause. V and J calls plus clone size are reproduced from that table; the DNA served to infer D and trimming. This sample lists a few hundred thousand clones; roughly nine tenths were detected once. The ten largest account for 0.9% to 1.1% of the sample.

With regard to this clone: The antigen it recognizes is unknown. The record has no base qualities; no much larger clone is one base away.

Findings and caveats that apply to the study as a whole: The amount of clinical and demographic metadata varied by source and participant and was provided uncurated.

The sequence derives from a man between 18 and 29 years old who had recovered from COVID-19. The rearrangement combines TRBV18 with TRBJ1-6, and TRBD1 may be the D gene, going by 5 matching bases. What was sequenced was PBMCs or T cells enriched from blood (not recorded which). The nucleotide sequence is TGTGCCAGCTCACCACGGTCTATTACAGGCCCCCTGGGGAATTCACCCCTCCACTTT. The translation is CASSPRSITGPLGNSPLHF.